These 9 T cell receptor beta chains originate from one sample sequenced in a study of cytomegalovirus exposure and HLA in healthy donors. PCR was performed using 60 Vbeta and 13 Jbeta primers. Repertoires were generated with immunoSEQ multiplex PCR, while TCRdb's copy carries only in-frame clones and drops some. This table has under 200,000 clones, 75% to 90% appearing once. The sample was PBMCs. The receptors come from a woman in her twenties or thirties in good health and CMV-seronegative.

This chain links TRBV2 with TRBJ2-1; TRBD2 matches at 10 bases. CDR1 and CDR2 from the germline V gene are SNHLY and FYNNEI. The CDR3 covers 17 residues. The junction had 14 bases not matched to a gene; V was cut back by 5 bases and J by 7 bases. The CDR3 loop reads CASSSRGAGGPRNEQFF. The DNA for the CDR3 is TGTGCCAGCAGTTCCCGAGGAGCGGGGGGGCCTCGGAATGAGCAGTTCTTC.

This clone was seen just once. The chain uses TRBV4-2 and TRBJ1-6; D is unresolved. V lost 5 bases, J lost 5 bases, and 19 bases lay in between. CDR1 and CDR2 from the germline V gene are LGHNA and YNFKEQ. CDR3 size: 17 residues. The CDR3, as DNA: TGTGCCAGCAGCGCGCACTGGGTTAGTGGGCATAATTCACCCCTCCACTTT. The encoded protein is CASSAHWVSGHNSPLHF.

V and J are TRBV30 and TRBJ2-2; tentative D call: TRBD2 (6 bases). This CDR3 region has 16 residues. Per germline, CDR1 GTSNPN and CDR2 SVGIG (reference sequence). V dropped 0 bases and J dropped 2 bases, with 13 bases sitting between them. CDR3 sequence reads: CAWSVLGGANTGELFF. The CDR3 DNA reads as TGTGCCTGGAGTGTACTCGGGGGAGCTAACACCGGGGAGCTGTTTTTT.

This clone was recorded once. The DNA of the CDR3 is TGCGCCAGCAGCCCGGACAGGGGGAGGGCCAAAAACATTCAGTACTTC. This sequence encodes CASSPDRGRAKNIQYF. This sequence joins TRBV5-1 and TRBJ2-4, with 10 bases identical to TRBD1. The V gene's germline CDR1 is SGHRS and CDR2 YFSETQ. V trimming: 4 bases; J trimming: 1 base; junction bases outside the gene matches: 5. This CDR3 contains 16 residues.

The V and J genes are TRBV29-1 and TRBJ2-1; TRBD2 matches at 11 bases. The CDR3 runs 14 residues. Germline trimming cut 2 bases from V and 4 bases from J; bases unmatched to any gene: 1. The germline gives CDR1 SQVTM, CDR2 ANQGSEA. CDR3 residues: CSVELAGGYNEQFF. CDR3 bases: TGCAGCGTTGAACTAGCGGGGGGATACAATGAGCAGTTCTTC.

The genes are TRBV2 and TRBJ2-1; unclear D gene. The CDR3 length is 14 residues. CDR1 and CDR2 from the germline V gene are SNHLY and FYNNEI. The ends were cut back, 0 bases at V and 15 bases at J, with 18 bases in the middle. This CDR3 reads CASSEARSVYNRFF. Written as DNA, the CDR3 is TGTGCCAGCAGTGAAGCGCGTTCTGTCTATAATCGGTTCTTC. The whole variable domain, filled in from reference TRBV2 and TRBJ2-1, reads EPEVTQTPSHQVTQMGQEVILRCVPISNHLYFYWYRQILGQKVEFLVSFYNNEISEKSEIFDDQFSVERPDGSNFTLKIRSTKLEDSAMYFCASSEARSVYNRFFGPGTRLTVL.

The chain recombines TRBV28 with TRBJ1-2; possibly TRBD1 for D (6 bases). The CDR3 extends over 12 amino acids. Germline loops: CDR1 MDHEN, CDR2 SYDVKM. Trimming pared 6 bases from V and 7 bases from J, leaving 12 bases between. CDR3 sequence (DNA): TGTGCCAGCAGGCGACAGGTGGCTGGCTACACCTTC. Translation: CASRRQVAGYTF.

CDR3 residues: CASSLAAGQYTGELFF. CDR3 nucleotide sequence: TGCGCCAGCAGCTTGGCCGCGGGGCAGTACACCGGGGAGCTGTTTTTT. The chain recombines TRBV5-1 with TRBJ2-2; D is possibly TRBD2 (6 bases). Trimming removed 0 bases at V and 3 bases at J, with 12 bases between. The germline V gene encodes CDR1 SGHRS and CDR2 YFSETQ. The length of the CDR3 is 16 residues.

The chain combines TRBV7-8 with TRBJ1-3, with D unresolved. Germline-derived CDR1 and CDR2 are SGHVS and FQNEAQ. V gave up 4 bases and J gave up 0 bases, with 7 bases separating them. The CDR3 is 14 amino acids. CDR3 loop: CASSSRNSGNTIYF. In DNA, the CDR3 is TGTGCCAGCAGCTCCAGGAACTCTGGAAACACCATATATTTT.